Listed here is a single TCR beta chain. V trimming: 5 bases; J trimming: 2 bases; junction bases outside the gene matches: 6. The CDR3 is 14 residues long. From germline, CDR1 is SGHNT and CDR2 YYREEE (reference sequence). This sample is drawn from a study of blood T cell repertoires in COVID-19. Participants had their cohort set by participant-reported clinical history. TCRdb's copy holds only in-frame clones and misses some; the assay was immunoSEQ multiplex PCR. Of some 230,000 clones listed, around 91% were seen once; the top ten hold 3% to 4%. This TCR was recovered from a woman aged 18-35 years in a cohort exposed to, infected with or recovered from COVID-19 (not recorded which). This rearrangement joins TRBV5-4 to TRBJ2-7, with 8 bases lining up with TRBD1. What was sequenced was PBMCs or T cells enriched from blood (not recorded which). CDR3 sequence (DNA): TGTGCCAGCAGTTACGACAGGGGAACCTACGAGCAGTACTTC. It translates to CASSYDRGTYEQYF.